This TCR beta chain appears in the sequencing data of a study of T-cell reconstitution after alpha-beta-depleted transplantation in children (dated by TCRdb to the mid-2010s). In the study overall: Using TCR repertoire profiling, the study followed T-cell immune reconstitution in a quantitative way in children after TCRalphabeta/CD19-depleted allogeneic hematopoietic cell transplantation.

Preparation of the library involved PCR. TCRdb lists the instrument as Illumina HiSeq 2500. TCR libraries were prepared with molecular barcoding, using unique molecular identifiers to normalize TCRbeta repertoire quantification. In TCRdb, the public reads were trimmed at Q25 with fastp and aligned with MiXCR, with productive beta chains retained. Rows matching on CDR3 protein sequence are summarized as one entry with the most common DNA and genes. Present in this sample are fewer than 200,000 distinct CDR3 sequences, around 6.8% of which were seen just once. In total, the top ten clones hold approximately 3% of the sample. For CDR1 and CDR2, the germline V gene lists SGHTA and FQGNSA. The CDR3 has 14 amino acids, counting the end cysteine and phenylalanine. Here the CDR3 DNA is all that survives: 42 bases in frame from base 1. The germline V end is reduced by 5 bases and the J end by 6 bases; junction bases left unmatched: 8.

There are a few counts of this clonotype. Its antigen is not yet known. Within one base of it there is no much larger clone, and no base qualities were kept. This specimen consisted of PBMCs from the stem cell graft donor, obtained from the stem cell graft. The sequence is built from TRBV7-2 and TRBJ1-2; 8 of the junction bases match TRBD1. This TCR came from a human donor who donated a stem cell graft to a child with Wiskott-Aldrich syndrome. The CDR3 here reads CASSPGTGSHGYTF. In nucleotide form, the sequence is TGTGCCAGCAGCCCTGGGACAGGCTCCCATGGCTACACCTTC.